This entry is about one T cell receptor (beta chain). Original methodology: Quantification of nucleated cells was approximated via reference gene primer amplification. Data came from immunoSEQ multiplex PCR; TCRdb stores just in-frame clones and leaves some out. That table gives V, J and clone size, and the DNA gave D and trimming. The sample has over 120,000 clones, 75% to 90% seen once. This sample stems from a study of blood T cell repertoires in COVID-19. For the study at large: The origin of the acute and convalescent COVID-19 samples was the United States, Italy and Spain. T cells, B-cell-depleted T cells, or PBMCs supplied cDNA or gDNA.

The CDR3 extends over 15 amino acids. V shed 5 bases and J 2 bases; nucleotides not matched to a gene: 4. The germline V gene encodes CDR1 SNHLY and CDR2 FYNNEI. The sequence was collected from a human donor in a cohort sampled during active COVID-19. Sequenced input: peripheral blood. The chain combines TRBV2 with TRBJ2-7, with TRBD2 matching over 12 bases. The CDR3 reads CASSRLAGEAYEQYF. CDR3 DNA: TGTGCCAGCAGTAGACTAGCGGGGGAGGCCTACGAGCAGTACTTC.